The clone carrying this T cell receptor (beta chain) has a count of ten or more. Its cognate antigen is unknown. The data were obtained in a study of blood T cells in healthy people across ages. General observations from the study: Long-lived donors exceeded aged donors in naive CD4+ cells and diversity. In these data, TCR beta diversity tracked strongly with naive T cell percentage. Shifts in expanded clonotypes may have been confounded by donor CMV status, which was unknown.

V shed 5 bases and J shed 1 base, with 11 bases lying between them. Per germline, CDR1 SEHNR and CDR2 FQNEAQ (reference sequence). This CDR3 spans 15 amino acids. A second roughly 7 to 12 cycle PCR used barcoded and J-beta primers. Using its own MiXCR run on the 5' RACE reads, TCRdb lists one record per CDR3 protein. The top ten hold approximately 4% of the sample, which has about 800,000 distinct CDR3 sequences, approximately 25% seen once. Separately, the same data were catalogued under a study of T cells of mothers and their children.

The V call is TRBV7-9, the J call TRBJ1-4, with D maybe TRBD1 (6 bases). This TCR derives from a boy younger than 18 in good health. The source material was blood. The CDR3 loop is CASSPGGLTNEKLFF. CDR3 nucleotides: TGTGCCAGCAGCCCCGGGGGGCTAACTAATGAAAAACTGTTTTTT.